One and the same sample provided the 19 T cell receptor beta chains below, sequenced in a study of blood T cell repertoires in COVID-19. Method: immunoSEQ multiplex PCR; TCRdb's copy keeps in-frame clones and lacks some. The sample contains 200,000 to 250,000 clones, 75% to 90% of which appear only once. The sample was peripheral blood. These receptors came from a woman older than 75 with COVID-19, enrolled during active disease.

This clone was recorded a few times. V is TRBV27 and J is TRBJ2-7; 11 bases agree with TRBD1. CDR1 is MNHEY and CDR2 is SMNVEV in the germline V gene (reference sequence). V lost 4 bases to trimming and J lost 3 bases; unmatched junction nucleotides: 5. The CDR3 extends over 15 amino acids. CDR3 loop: CASSSPGQGVYEQYF. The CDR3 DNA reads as TGTGCCAGCAGTTCCCCGGGACAGGGGGTCTACGAGCAGTACTTC.

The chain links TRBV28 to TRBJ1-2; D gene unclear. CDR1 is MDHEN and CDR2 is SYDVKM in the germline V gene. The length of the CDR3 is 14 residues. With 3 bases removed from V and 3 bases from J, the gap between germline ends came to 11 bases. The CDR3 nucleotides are TGTGCCAGCAGTTTCCGGAGCCCCGACTATGGCTACACCTTC. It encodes CASSFRSPDYGYTF.

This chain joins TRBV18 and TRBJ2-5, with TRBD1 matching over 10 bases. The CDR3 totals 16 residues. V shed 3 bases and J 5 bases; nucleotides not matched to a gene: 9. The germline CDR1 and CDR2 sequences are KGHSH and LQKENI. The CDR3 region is CASSPTGTGVTETQYF. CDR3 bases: TGTGCCAGCTCACCTACCGGGACAGGGGTTACGGAGACCCAGTACTTC.

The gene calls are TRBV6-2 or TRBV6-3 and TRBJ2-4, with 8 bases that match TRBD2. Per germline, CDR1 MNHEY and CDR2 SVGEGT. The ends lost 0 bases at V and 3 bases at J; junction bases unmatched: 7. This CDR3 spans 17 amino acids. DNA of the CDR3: TGTGCCAGCAGTTACTCAGCGGGAGAGGTGGACAAAAACATTCAGTACTTC. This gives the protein CASSYSAGEVDKNIQYF.

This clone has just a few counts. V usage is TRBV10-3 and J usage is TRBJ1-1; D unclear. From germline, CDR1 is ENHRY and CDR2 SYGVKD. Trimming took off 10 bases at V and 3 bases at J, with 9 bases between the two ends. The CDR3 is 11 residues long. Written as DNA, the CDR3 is TGTGCCACCACCCGGGACACTGAAGCTTTCTTT. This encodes CATTRDTEAFF.

The CDR3 DNA reads as TGTGCCAGCAGCCGCCGGGACAGCTACGAGCAGTACTTC. Amino acid sequence: CASSRRDSYEQYF. The V call is TRBV5-4, the J call TRBJ2-7; TRBD1 matches at 7 bases. The J segment lost 3 bases and the V segment lost 4 bases, leaving 4 bases of the junction unmatched. The CDR3 is 13 amino acids. Germline-derived CDR1 and CDR2 are SGHNT and YYREEE (reference sequence).

DNA for the CDR3: TGCGCCAGCAGCTTGGCGTTCTCGGGCGAGCAGTACTTC. It is translated as CASSLAFSGEQYF. The genes are TRBV5-1 and TRBJ2-7; D not resolved. CDR1 is SGHRS, CDR2 YFSETQ, per germline. CDR3 size: 13 residues. Trimming cost V 0 bases and J 6 bases, with 10 bases left between them. The full variable domain, completed using reference TRBV5-1 and TRBJ2-7, is KAGVTQTPRYLIKTRGQQVTLSCSPISGHRSVSWYQQTPGQGLQFLFEYFSETQRNKGNFPGRFSGRQFSNSRSEMNVSTLELGDSALYLCASSLAFSGEQYFGPGTRLTVT.

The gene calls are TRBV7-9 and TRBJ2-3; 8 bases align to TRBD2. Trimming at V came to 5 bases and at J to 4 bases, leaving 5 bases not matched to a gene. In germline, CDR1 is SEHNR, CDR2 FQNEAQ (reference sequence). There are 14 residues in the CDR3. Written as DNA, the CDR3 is TGTGCCAGCAGCCTCGGACTAGCCTCAGATACGCAGTATTTT. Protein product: CASSLGLASDTQYF.

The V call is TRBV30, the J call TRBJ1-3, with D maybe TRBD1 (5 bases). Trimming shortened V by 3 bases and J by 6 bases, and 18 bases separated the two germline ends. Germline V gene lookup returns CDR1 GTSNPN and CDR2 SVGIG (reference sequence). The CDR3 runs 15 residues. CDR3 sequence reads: CAWSSLPGWENTIYF. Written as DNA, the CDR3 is TGTGCCTGGAGCAGCCTCCCAGGGTGGGAAAACACCATATATTTT.

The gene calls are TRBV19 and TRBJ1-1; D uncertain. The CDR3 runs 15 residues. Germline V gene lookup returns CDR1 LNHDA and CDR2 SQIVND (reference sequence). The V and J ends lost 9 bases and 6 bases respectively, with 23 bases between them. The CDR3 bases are TGTGCCAGCCCCCCCGGAGGTAGCGTGGTCCCTGAAGCTTTCTTT. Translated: CASPPGGSVVPEAFF.

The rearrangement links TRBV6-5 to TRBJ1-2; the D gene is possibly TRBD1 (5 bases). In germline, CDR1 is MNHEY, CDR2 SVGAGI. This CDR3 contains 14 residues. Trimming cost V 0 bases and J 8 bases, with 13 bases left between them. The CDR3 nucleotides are TGTGCCAGCAGTTACTCTCGGTCGGGGGACGGCTACACCTTC. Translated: CASSYSRSGDGYTF.

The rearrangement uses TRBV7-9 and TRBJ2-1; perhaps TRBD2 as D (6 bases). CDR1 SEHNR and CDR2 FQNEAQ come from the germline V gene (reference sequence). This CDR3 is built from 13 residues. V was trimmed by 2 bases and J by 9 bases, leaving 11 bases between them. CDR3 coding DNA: TGTGCCAGCAGCTTAAGGGACTTTTCTGAGCAGTTCTTC. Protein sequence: CASSLRDFSEQFF.

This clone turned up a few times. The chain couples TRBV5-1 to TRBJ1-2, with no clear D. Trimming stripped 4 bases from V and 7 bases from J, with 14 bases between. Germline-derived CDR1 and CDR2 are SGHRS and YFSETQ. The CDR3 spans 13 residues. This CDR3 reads CASSLPPNSGYTF. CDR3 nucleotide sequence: TGCGCCAGCAGCCTACCACCCAACAGTGGCTACACCTTC.

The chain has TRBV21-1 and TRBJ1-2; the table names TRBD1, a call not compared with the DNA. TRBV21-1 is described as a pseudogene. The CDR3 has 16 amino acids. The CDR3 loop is CASSPPSPGQPYGYTF. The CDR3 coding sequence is TGTGCCAGCAGCCCCCCTAGCCCGGGACAGCCCTATGGCTACACCTTC.

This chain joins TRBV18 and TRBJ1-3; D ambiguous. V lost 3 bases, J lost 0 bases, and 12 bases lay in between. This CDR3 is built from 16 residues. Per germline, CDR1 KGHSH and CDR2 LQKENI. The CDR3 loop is CASSPKTSDSGNTIYF. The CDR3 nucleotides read TGTGCCAGCTCACCCAAGACATCGGACTCTGGAAACACCATATATTTT.

Here the CDR3 reads CASSAARYEQYF. As DNA, the CDR3 is TGTGCCAGCAGTGCCGCGCGGTACGAGCAGTACTTC. The chain employs TRBV2 and TRBJ2-7; D unresolved. Germline lookup yields CDR1 SNHLY and CDR2 FYNNEI. The CDR3 loop spans 12 amino acids. Deletions cut 4 bases from V and 4 bases from J, with 8 bases between.

DNA for the CDR3: TGTGCCAGCAGTCCTGACTGGAGCTCTGGAAACACCATATATTTT. Amino acid sequence: CASSPDWSSGNTIYF. This chain links TRBV7-2 with TRBJ1-3; D unresolved. Trimming removed 6 bases at V and 0 bases at J, with 12 bases between. Germline CDR1 reads SGHTA; CDR2 reads FQGNSA. CDR3 size: 15 residues.

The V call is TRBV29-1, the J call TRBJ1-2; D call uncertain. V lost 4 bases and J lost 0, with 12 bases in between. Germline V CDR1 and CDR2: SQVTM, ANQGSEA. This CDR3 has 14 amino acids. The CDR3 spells CSVVFEGANYGYTF. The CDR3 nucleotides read TGCAGCGTTGTATTTGAGGGAGCTAACTATGGCTACACCTTC.

The CDR3 DNA is TGTGCCAGCTCATCTCGCGGCATTGAAGCTTTCTTT. This translates into CASSSRGIEAFF. The chain has TRBV18 and TRBJ1-1; D call uncertain. CDR1 is KGHSH, CDR2 LQKENI, per germline. The CDR3 has 12 amino acids. V lost 5 bases and J 7 bases, leaving 11 bases between the germline ends.